The rows below give T cell receptor beta chains drawn from one sample of a study of shared clonotypes between healthy human individuals. Repertoires were generated with immunoSEQ multiplex PCR, while TCRdb's copy carries only in-frame clones and drops some. This sample yields 2,100,000 or so clones, of which under 97% are seen a single time; around 0.13% belongs to the top ten. Sequenced material: naive CD4+ T cells sorted from blood. The receptors come from a man between 18 and 35 years old in good health. The CDR3 runs from the conserved cysteine through the conserved F or W. The order of the fields is D gene, clone size, CDR3 length, J gene, V gene, CDR3 protein, CDR3 DNA. The D gene is left open where the match is weak. Size values are once, few and many counts, or a class for expanded clones, and some rows have none.

.,.,14,TRBJ2-1,TRBV5-4,CASSLAVSENEQFF,TGTGCCAGCAGCTTGGCCGTCTCGGAGAATGAGCAGTTCTTC
TRBD1,.,14,TRBJ2-2,TRBV10-3,CANRGQGNTGELFF,TGTGCCAACAGAGGACAGGGGAACACCGGGGAGCTGTTTTTT
TRBD1,once,16,TRBJ1-2,TRBV15,CATSRSGTGNFYGYTF,TGTGCCACCAGCAGATCCGGGACAGGGAACTTCTATGGCTACACCTTC
.,.,12,TRBJ1-2,TRBV29-1,CSVPDRHYGYTF,TGCAGCGTACCAGACAGGCACTATGGCTACACCTTC
.,.,14,TRBJ1-6,TRBV2,CASRAQVINSPLHF,TGTGCCAGCAGGGCACAGGTGATTAATTCACCCCTCCACTTT
.,.,15,TRBJ2-3,TRBV5-1,CASSLDAASTDTQYF,TGCGCCAGCAGCTTGGATGCTGCTAGCACAGATACGCAGTATTTT
.,.,15,TRBJ2-5,TRBV6-1,CASSARDTSKETQYF,TGTGCCAGCAGTGCCCGGGACACGAGCAAAGAGACCCAGTACTTC
.,.,15,TRBJ1-3,TRBV25-1,CASSEPGASGNTIYF,TGTGCCAGCAGTGAACCGGGAGCCTCTGGAAACACCATATATTTT
TRBD1,.,15,TRBJ2-7,TRBV27,CASSLLGDRAYEQYF,TGTGCCAGCAGTTTATTAGGGGACAGGGCCTACGAGCAGTACTTC
.,.,14,TRBJ2-7,TRBV2,CASGWGFSGYEQYF,TGTGCATCGGGATGGGGCTTTTCGGGGTACGAGCAGTACTTC
TRBD1,.,15,TRBJ2-7,TRBV5-1,CASSLEGQAAYEQYF,TGCGCCAGCAGCTTGGAGGGACAGGCGGCCTACGAGCAGTACTTC
TRBD2,.,16,TRBJ2-5,TRBV7-2,CASSFLLAGYQETQYF,TGTGCCAGCAGCTTTTTACTAGCGGGGTACCAAGAGACCCAGTACTTC
.,.,16,TRBJ2-3,TRBV11-2,CASSPEAGYVTDTQYF,TGTGCCAGCAGCCCCGAGGCGGGGTACGTCACAGATACGCAGTATTTT
.,.,15,TRBJ1-1,TRBV28,CASSYPGRGNTEAFF,TGTGCCAGCAGTTACCCCGGAAGGGGTAACACTGAAGCTTTCTTT
.,.,11,TRBJ2-1,TRBV29-1,CSVNRGNEQFF,TGCAGCGTGAACAGAGGAAATGAGCAGTTCTTC
.,.,14,TRBJ2-7,TRBV27,CASSFRGVLYEQYF,TGTGCCAGCAGTTTCAGGGGGGTCCTCTACGAGCAGTACTTC
TRBD1,.,16,TRBJ2-3,TRBV2,CASKGSGTEYTDTQYF,TGTGCCAGCAAGGGTTCGGGGACAGAATACACAGATACGCAGTATTTT
.,.,15,TRBJ2-7,TRBV21-1,CASSSRDTDRYEQYF,TGTGCCAGCAGCAGCCGGGACACCGATCGGTACGAGCAGTACTTC
TRBD2,.,19,TRBJ2-1,TRBV7-8,CASSLRGLAGTPSYNEQFF,TGTGCCAGCAGCTTAAGGGGACTAGCGGGTACTCCCTCCTACAATGAGCAGTTCTTC
TRBD1,.,15,TRBJ1-2,TRBV6-4,CASRFSAGGDYGYTF,TGTGCCAGCAGATTTTCCGCAGGGGGAGACTATGGCTACACCTTC
.,.,12,TRBJ2-3,TRBV7-9,CASSESVDTQYF,TGTGCCAGCAGCGAGTCGGTAGATACGCAGTATTTT
.,.,13,TRBJ2-1,TRBV19,CASSMVGVDEQFF,TGTGCCAGTAGTATGGTGGGAGTCGATGAGCAGTTCTTC
.,.,15,TRBJ1-5,TRBV7-2,CASSLEGTYNQPQHF,TGTGCCAGCAGCTTAGAGGGGACTTACAATCAGCCCCAGCATTTT
.,.,15,TRBJ2-2,TRBV2,CASREKGARTGELFF,TGTGCCAGCAGGGAAAAAGGGGCCCGCACCGGGGAGCTGTTTTTT
.,.,15,TRBJ1-3,TRBV6-6,CASSYQTGAGNTIYF,TGTGCCAGCAGTTACCAGACAGGAGCTGGAAACACCATATATTTT
.,.,16,TRBJ1-2,TRBV28,CASSLLGSASNYGYTF,TGTGCCAGCAGTTTATTAGGGTCAGCGTCTAACTATGGCTACACCTTC
.,.,14,TRBJ2-7,TRBV2,CASSEEVGVYEQYF,TGTGCCAGCAGTGAAGAGGTAGGAGTCTACGAGCAGTACTTC
TRBD1,.,17,TRBJ1-5,TRBV28,CTSADRGGPGSNQPQHF,TGTACTTCCGCCGACAGGGGGGGACCAGGCAGCAATCAGCCCCAGCATTTT
.,.,15,TRBJ1-5,TRBV6-6,CASSYQGTGNQPQHF,TGTGCCAGCAGTTACCAGGGGACGGGAAATCAGCCCCAGCATTTT
.,few,13,TRBJ1-1,TRBV29-1,CSVMGPMNTEAFF,TGCAGCGTTATGGGACCCATGAACACTGAAGCTTTCTTT
TRBD1,.,14,TRBJ1-6,TRBV18,CASSSDRVNSPLHF,TGTGCCAGCTCATCGGACAGGGTGAATTCACCCCTCCACTTT
.,.,16,TRBJ2-3,TRBV7-2,CASSLRPRGSTDTQYF,TGTGCCAGCAGCTTAAGACCCCGGGGGAGCACAGATACGCAGTATTTT
.,.,15,TRBJ1-3,TRBV2,CASSADQWAGNTIYF,TGTGCCAGCAGCGCTGATCAGTGGGCTGGAAACACCATATATTTT
TRBD1,.,16,TRBJ1-6,TRBV27,CASSEAGQGTGAPLHF,TGTGCCAGCAGTGAGGCGGGACAGGGGACAGGCGCACCCCTCCACTTT
.,.,16,TRBJ2-5,TRBV4-3,CASSQEAATGVETQYF,TGCGCCAGCAGCCAAGAAGCCGCGACCGGGGTCGAGACCCAGTACTTC
TRBD1,.,14,TRBJ1-2,TRBV28,CASRPGQGLYGYTF,TGTGCCAGCAGACCGGGACAGGGGCTCTATGGCTACACCTTC
TRBD2,.,19,TRBJ2-3,TRBV5-1,CASSSGLALLRINTDTQYF,TGCGCCAGCAGCTCGGGACTAGCGCTCCTCCGTATTAACACAGATACGCAGTATTTT
.,.,11,TRBJ1-5,TRBV6-1,CASTHGGPQHF,TGTGCCAGCACCCATGGTGGGCCCCAGCATTTT
.,.,17,TRBJ2-6,TRBV30,CAWRVGSGGSGANVLTF,TGTGCCTGGAGGGTAGGGAGTGGGGGCTCTGGGGCCAACGTCCTGACTTTC
.,.,15,TRBJ2-7,TRBV6-1,CASSVTGTGPYEQYF,TGTGCCAGCAGTGTGACCGGGACGGGACCCTACGAGCAGTACTTC
.,.,13,TRBJ2-1,TRBV28,CASSLFKGGEQFF,TGTGCCAGCAGTTTATTCAAAGGTGGTGAGCAGTTCTTC
.,.,15,TRBJ2-7,TRBV10-3,CAISQRDREGDEQYF,TGTGCCATCAGCCAAAGAGACAGGGAGGGGGACGAGCAGTACTTC
.,.,16,TRBJ1-2,TRBV6-5,CASSYLPGQGIGGYTF,TGTGCCAGCAGTTACCTCCCCGGGCAGGGAATAGGTGGCTACACCTTC
.,.,14,TRBJ1-5,TRBV28,CASRGWRSNQPQHF,TGTGCCAGCAGGGGGTGGCGGTCAAATCAGCCCCAGCATTTT
.,.,13,TRBJ1-3,TRBV5-1,CASRGISGNTIYF,TGCGCCAGCAGGGGAATCTCTGGAAACACCATATATTTT
.,.,15,TRBJ2-7,TRBV18,CASSLGTTHSYEQYF,TGTGCCAGCTCACTTGGGACAACACACTCCTACGAGCAGTACTTC
.,.,15,TRBJ2-2,TRBV5-3,CARSLNYLNTGELFF,TGTGCCAGAAGCTTAAACTACCTGAACACCGGGGAGCTGTTTTTT
.,.,14,TRBJ2-7,TRBV30,CAWSAGGPADDQYF,TGTGCCTGGAGTGCCGGGGGACCAGCGGATGATCAGTACTTC
.,.,11,TRBJ2-5,TRBV20-1,CSAPRSETQYF,TGCAGTGCCCCCCGTAGTGAGACCCAGTACTTC
.,.,14,TRBJ2-7,TRBV5-1,CASSPDTSRYEQYF,TGCGCCAGCAGCCCCGACACCAGCCGCTACGAGCAGTACTTC
TRBD2,.,15,TRBJ2-7,TRBV27,CASSGQAGDSYEQYF,TGTGCCAGCAGTGGGCAGGCGGGGGACTCCTACGAGCAGTACTTC
.,.,15,TRBJ1-2,TRBV4-1,CASSQDSGDHYGYTF,TGCGCCAGCAGCCAAGACTCAGGGGATCACTATGGCTACACCTTC
.,.,15,TRBJ1-1,TRBV5-1,CASSLSSSGAVEAFF,TGCGCCAGCAGCTTGTCCTCTTCAGGTGCGGTCGAAGCTTTCTTT
TRBD1,.,14,TRBJ2-7,TRBV6-5,CASSPTGNNYEQYF,TGTGCCAGCAGCCCGACAGGGAATAACTACGAGCAGTACTTC